The T cell receptor (beta chain) described here comes from a study of blood T cell repertoires in COVID-19. For the study at large: COVID-19 samples from acute and convalescent phases originated in the United States, Italy and Spain. Sources were T cells, B-cell-depleted T cells, or PBMCs; the material itself was cDNA or gDNA.

Per the authors' pipeline: Amplified reference gene primers provided the basis for estimating nucleated cell counts. The table came from immunoSEQ multiplex PCR; TCRdb's copy has only in-frame clones and leaves some out. V and J calls plus clone size are reproduced from that table; the DNA served to infer D and trimming. The profile shows 52,000 or so clones, over 75% of them singletons. From germline, CDR1 is SQVTM and CDR2 ANQGSEA. The junction had 7 bases not matched to a gene; V was cut back by 3 bases and J by 3 bases. The CDR3 is 15 residues long. This chain uses TRBV29-1 with TRBJ2-3; the match to TRBD1 covers 9 bases. The receptor was derived from a human donor in a cohort sampled during active COVID-19. Sequencing was performed on peripheral blood. The chain's CDR3 is CSVESQGARTDTQYF. CDR3 in DNA: TGCAGCGTTGAGTCACAGGGGGCTAGGACAGATACGCAGTATTTT.